The 2 T cell receptor beta chains below all came from one sample that was sequenced in a study of cytomegalovirus exposure and HLA in healthy donors. The PCR contained 60 Vbeta and 13 Jbeta primers. Clones were sequenced by immunoSEQ multiplex PCR, and TCRdb holds only the in-frame ones, with some missing. The data show 90,000 to 100,000 clones, 77% seen once. Material: PBMCs. The source is a woman aged 40-49 years in good health and CMV-seronegative.

V is TRBV11-3 and J is TRBJ1-6, with D uncertain. The CDR3 contains 13 residues. The V end lost 3 bases, the J end lost 7 bases, and 7 bases lay between the germline ends. From germline, CDR1 is SGHNT and CDR2 YENEEA. This CDR3 reads CASSLRWNSPLHF. CDR3 DNA sequence: TGTGCCAGCAGCTTGAGATGGAATTCACCCCTCCACTTT. The full variable domain, with the rest looked up from reference TRBV11-3 and TRBJ1-6, is EAGVVQSPRYKIIEKKQPVAFWCNPISGHNTLYWYLQNLGQGPELLIRYENEEAVDDSQLPKDRFSAERLKGVDSTLKIQPAELGDSAVYLCASSLRWNSPLHFGNGTRLTVT.

The chain has TRBV5-1 and TRBJ1-4; D is undetermined. CDR1 is SGHRS, CDR2 YFSETQ, per germline. The CDR3 contains 12 residues. V lost 5 bases and J lost 5, with 7 bases in between. Here the CDR3 reads CASSKQNEKLFF. CDR3 sequence (DNA): TGCGCCAGCAGTAAACAGAATGAAAAACTGTTTTTT. Full variable domain (outside the CDR3, taken from reference TRBV5-1 and TRBJ1-4): KAGVTQTPRYLIKTRGQQVTLSCSPISGHRSVSWYQQTPGQGLQFLFEYFSETQRNKGNFPGRFSGRQFSNSRSEMNVSTLELGDSALYLCASSKQNEKLFFGSGTQLSVL.